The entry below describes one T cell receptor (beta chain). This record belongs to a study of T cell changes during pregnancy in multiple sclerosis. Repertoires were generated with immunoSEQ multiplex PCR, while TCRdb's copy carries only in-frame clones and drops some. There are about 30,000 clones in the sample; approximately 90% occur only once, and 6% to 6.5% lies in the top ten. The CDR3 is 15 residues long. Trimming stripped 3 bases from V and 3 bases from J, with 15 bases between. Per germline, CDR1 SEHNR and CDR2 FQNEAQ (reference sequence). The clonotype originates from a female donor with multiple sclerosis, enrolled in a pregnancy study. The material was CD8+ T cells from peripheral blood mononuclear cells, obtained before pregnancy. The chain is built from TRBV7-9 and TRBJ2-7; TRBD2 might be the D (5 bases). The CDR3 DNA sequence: TGTGCCAGCAGCTTCGGGGAGTTCCTAAGCTACGAGCAGTACTTC. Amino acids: CASSFGEFLSYEQYF.